The rows below give T cell receptor beta chains drawn from one sample of a study of CD8 T cells in Susac syndrome. MiXCR, applied by TCRdb to the immunoSEQ multiplex PCR reads, yields one record per CDR3 protein. The top ten hold approximately 0.18% of the sample, which has about 130,000 distinct CDR3 sequences, roughly 94% seen once. The sample taken for sequencing was CD8+ T cells from PBMCs. The receptors originated from a human donor with Susac syndrome. Each CDR3 is given with its conserved first and last residue. Fields, in order: J gene, clone size, CDR3 length, V gene, D gene, CDR3 protein, CDR3 DNA. A D gene is named only where the DNA matches it firmly. Clone size is shown for a subset of rows, as once, few, many or a class of expanded clone.

J gene: TRBJ2-3
clone size: NA
CDR3 length: 17
V gene: TRBV7-3
D gene: TRBD2
CDR3 protein: CASSLIASGSSTDTQYF
CDR3 DNA: TGTGCCAGCAGCTTAATCGCTAGCGGGAGCAGCACAGATACGCAGTATTTT

J gene: TRBJ2-1
clone size: NA
CDR3 length: 15
V gene: TRBV27
D gene: TRBD2
CDR3 protein: CASSPGLAGAREQFF
CDR3 DNA: TGTGCCAGCAGTCCTGGACTAGCGGGAGCGAGGGAGCAGTTCTTC

J gene: TRBJ2-3
clone size: NA
CDR3 length: 13
V gene: TRBV12-3/TRBV12-4
D gene: NA
CDR3 protein: CASSFGSPDTQYF
CDR3 DNA: TGTGCCAGCAGTTTTGGGAGTCCGGATACGCAGTATTTT

J gene: TRBJ1-5
clone size: NA
CDR3 length: 12
V gene: TRBV7-9
D gene: NA
CDR3 protein: CASSLTNQPQHF
CDR3 DNA: TGTGCCAGCAGCTTAACTAATCAGCCCCAGCATTTT

J gene: TRBJ1-4
clone size: NA
CDR3 length: 10
V gene: TRBV29-1
D gene: NA
CDR3 protein: CFGSHEKLFF
CDR3 DNA: TGCTTCGGCTCTCATGAAAAACTGTTTTTT

J gene: TRBJ2-7
clone size: NA
CDR3 length: 16
V gene: TRBV20-1
D gene: NA
CDR3 protein: CSARDAGLAIYYEQYF
CDR3 DNA: TGCAGTGCTAGGGATGCCGGGCTAGCGATTTACTACGAGCAGTACTTC

J gene: TRBJ1-2
clone size: NA
CDR3 length: 17
V gene: TRBV3-1
D gene: NA
CDR3 protein: CASSQVLEINQLYGYTF
CDR3 DNA: TGTGCCAGCAGCCAAGTTCTGGAAATCAATCAACTCTATGGCTACACCTTC

J gene: TRBJ2-7
clone size: NA
CDR3 length: 15
V gene: TRBV28
D gene: NA
CDR3 protein: CASSLSPGSSYEQYF
CDR3 DNA: TGTGCCAGCAGTTTATCCCCGGGAAGCTCCTACGAGCAGTACTTC

J gene: TRBJ2-5
clone size: NA
CDR3 length: 13
V gene: TRBV7-7
D gene: NA
CDR3 protein: CASSPQGWETQYF
CDR3 DNA: TGTGCTAGCAGCCCTCAGGGGTGGGAGACCCAGTACTTC

J gene: TRBJ2-1
clone size: once
CDR3 length: 14
V gene: TRBV9
D gene: NA
CDR3 protein: CASSGRTQGNEQFF
CDR3 DNA: TGTGCCAGCAGCGGCCGAACCCAGGGTAATGAGCAGTTCTTC

J gene: TRBJ2-5
clone size: NA
CDR3 length: 14
V gene: TRBV7-9
D gene: TRBD2
CDR3 protein: CASSTSGSRETQYF
CDR3 DNA: TGTGCCAGCAGTACAAGCGGGAGCCGAGAGACCCAGTACTTC

J gene: TRBJ2-7
clone size: NA
CDR3 length: 14
V gene: TRBV4-1
D gene: NA
CDR3 protein: CASSQEKGPYEQYF
CDR3 DNA: TGCGCCAGCAGCCAAGAGAAGGGGCCCTACGAGCAGTACTTC

J gene: TRBJ1-1
clone size: NA
CDR3 length: 13
V gene: TRBV14
D gene: NA
CDR3 protein: CASSPLGGAEAFF
CDR3 DNA: TGTGCCAGCAGCCCTCTTGGGGGGGCCGAAGCTTTCTTT

J gene: TRBJ2-5
clone size: once
CDR3 length: 16
V gene: TRBV9
D gene: NA
CDR3 protein: CASSASSDRRRETQYF
CDR3 DNA: TGTGCCAGCAGCGCAAGTAGCGACCGACGGAGAGAGACCCAGTACTTC

J gene: TRBJ1-5
clone size: NA
CDR3 length: 13
V gene: TRBV20-1
D gene: NA
CDR3 protein: CSARRESGQPQHF
CDR3 DNA: TGCAGTGCGCGCAGGGAATCGGGGCAGCCCCAGCATTTT

J gene: TRBJ2-1
clone size: NA
CDR3 length: 13
V gene: TRBV2
D gene: NA
CDR3 protein: CASSEERTDEQFF
CDR3 DNA: TGTGCCAGCAGTGAGGAGAGGACAGATGAGCAGTTCTTC

J gene: TRBJ2-5
clone size: NA
CDR3 length: 16
V gene: TRBV3-1
D gene: NA
CDR3 protein: CASSQDLWGTKETQYF
CDR3 DNA: TGTGCCAGCAGCCAAGACCTTTGGGGGACCAAAGAGACCCAGTACTTC

J gene: TRBJ2-7
clone size: NA
CDR3 length: 12
V gene: TRBV6-1
D gene: NA
CDR3 protein: CASSEYGTEQYF
CDR3 DNA: TGTGCCAGCAGTGAATACGGGACCGAGCAGTACTTC

J gene: TRBJ1-1
clone size: NA
CDR3 length: 13
V gene: TRBV7-3
D gene: NA
CDR3 protein: CASSWGLNTEAFF
CDR3 DNA: TGTGCCAGCAGCTGGGGTTTGAACACTGAAGCTTTCTTT

J gene: TRBJ2-5
clone size: NA
CDR3 length: 17
V gene: TRBV6-5
D gene: TRBD2
CDR3 protein: CASSYALTSAYQETQYF
CDR3 DNA: TGTGCCAGCAGTTACGCTTTGACTAGCGCGTACCAAGAGACCCAGTACTTC

J gene: TRBJ2-1
clone size: NA
CDR3 length: 15
V gene: TRBV5-6
D gene: NA
CDR3 protein: CASSLGVGTYNEQFF
CDR3 DNA: TGTGCCAGCAGCTTGGGGGTCGGGACCTACAATGAGCAGTTCTTC

J gene: TRBJ2-7
clone size: few
CDR3 length: 13
V gene: TRBV12-3/TRBV12-4
D gene: NA
CDR3 protein: CASSGTGTYEQYF
CDR3 DNA: TGTGCCAGCAGTGGGACGGGCACCTACGAGCAGTACTTC

J gene: TRBJ2-1
clone size: NA
CDR3 length: 16
V gene: TRBV13
D gene: TRBD2
CDR3 protein: CASSEQPGGPFASQFF
CDR3 DNA: TGTGCCAGCAGCGAGCAGCCGGGAGGGCCGTTTGCTTCGCAGTTCTTC

J gene: TRBJ1-1
clone size: NA
CDR3 length: 13
V gene: TRBV4-2
D gene: NA
CDR3 protein: CASSLPTGEKAFF
CDR3 DNA: TGTGCCAGCAGCCTTCCGACAGGTGAAAAAGCTTTCTTT